This T cell receptor (beta chain) emerged from a study of response to subunit inactivated influenza vaccine. This clonotype was counted between two and nine times. The antigen is not known. Per the germline V gene, CDR1 is SGHVS and CDR2 is FNYEAQ. This CDR3 has 13 residues. The V gene lost 8 bases and the J gene lost 9 bases, with 14 bases spanning the gap. TCRdb re-analysed the RT-PCR reads in MiXCR, keeping a single row per CDR3 protein. The repertoire consists of over 150,000 distinct CDR3 sequences, with 9.5% to 13% occurring once and the leading ten covering around an eighth. Points from the study as a whole: It was suggested by the authors that few new T cells are recruited by each seasonal influenza vaccination.

Sequenced material: non-naive T cells sorted from PBMCs, taken about 6 weeks after vaccination. The chain employs TRBV7-6 and TRBJ1-6; D remains unclear. The receptor comes from a man over 45 who received an inactivated influenza vaccine. Here the CDR3 reads CASSSLFGSPLHF. In DNA, the CDR3 is TGTGCCAGCTCTTCCCTTTTTGGTTCACCCCTCCACTTT.